These 14 T cell receptor beta chains share one sample of origin, sequenced in a study of low-dose radiotherapy and immunotherapy resistance in tumors. Alpha- and beta-chain coverage of first-strand cDNA came from TRAV- and TRBV-specific primers. With a V-primer adapter and a constant-region primer, TCRs were amplified for approximately 19 PCR cycles. TCRdb reprocessed the reads via MiXCR and lists one record per CDR3 protein. The sample has 6,000 to 6,500 distinct CDR3 sequences, around two thirds seen once; the top ten hold 9.5% to 13%. The receptors were sampled from a human donor with advanced metastatic prostate, ovarian, gallbladder or colorectal cancer (not recorded which). This table probably holds off-target reads from a library built for another chain.

The sample holds a few counts of this clonotype. The chain couples TRBV5-1 to TRBJ2-1; possible D gene TRBD2, 6 bases. CDR3 length: 14 residues. The ends were cut back, 5 bases at V and 2 bases at J, with 11 bases in the middle. CDR1 SGHRS and CDR2 YFSETQ come from the germline V gene. The CDR3 loop is CASREPGAYNEQFF. The CDR3 DNA reads as TGCGCCAGCAGGGAACCGGGAGCCTACAATGAGCAGTTCTTC.

The chain has TRBV20-1 and TRBJ1-2; D is unclear. The CDR3 is made up of 12 amino acids. The V end was cut by 3 bases, the J end by 1 base, with 6 bases between. Germline CDR1 reads DFQATT; CDR2 reads SNEGSKA (reference sequence). The CDR3 sequence is CSARPGNYGYTF. The CDR3 coding sequence is TGCAGTGCTAGGCCCGGTAACTATGGCTACACCTTC.

This chain links TRBV28 with TRBJ1-5; D gene ambiguous. The CDR3 is 13 amino acids. Per the germline V gene, CDR1 is MDHEN and CDR2 is SYDVKM. Trimming removed 10 bases from V and 3 bases from J, with 13 bases in between. CDR3 region: CAISEGFNQPQHF. Written as DNA, the CDR3 is TGTGCCATCTCGGAGGGCTTCAATCAGCCCCAGCATTTT.

The chain couples TRBV23-1 to TRBJ2-1, with 9 bases fitting TRBD1. TRBV23-1 is known as an ORF, though its function is uncertain. The CDR3 consists of 15 residues. V lost 2 bases to trimming and J lost 5 bases; unmatched junction nucleotides: 4. CDR3 residues: CASSQPRDRDNEQFF. CDR3 bases: TGCGCCAGCAGTCAACCCCGGGACAGGGACAATGAGCAGTTCTTC.

DNA of the CDR3: TGTGCCAGCAGCGTAGAACAGGGCACCTACAATGAGCAGTTCTTC. Its translation is CASSVEQGTYNEQFF. This chain uses TRBV9 with TRBJ2-1; D possibly corresponds to TRBD1 (6 bases). The V gene lost 0 bases and the J gene lost 2 bases, with 9 bases spanning the gap. The CDR3 has 15 amino acids. Germline V gene data show CDR1 as SGDLS and CDR2 as YYNGEE.

The gene calls are TRBV7-3 and TRBJ2-7; D gene ambiguous. CDR3 size: 12 residues. CDR1 SGHTA and CDR2 FQGTGA come from the germline V gene. The V and J ends lost 1 base and 3 bases respectively, with 4 bases between them. CDR3 region: CASSLNYYEQYF. The CDR3 DNA follows: TGTGCCAGCAGCTTAAATTACTACGAGCAGTACTTC.

The gene calls are TRBV5-1 and TRBJ2-2; 9 bases fit TRBD1. The CDR3 has 16 residues. From germline, CDR1 is SGHRS and CDR2 YFSETQ. With 3 bases clipped from V and 6 bases from J, the junction kept 9 bases outside the gene matches. The CDR3 sequence: CASSSSGTGKSGELFF. The CDR3 DNA reads as TGCGCCAGCAGCTCATCCGGGACAGGGAAATCCGGGGAGCTGTTTTTT.

The V and J genes are TRBV29-1 and TRBJ2-5; D perhaps matches TRBD1 (6 bases). The length of the CDR3 is 13 residues. V was trimmed by 7 bases and J by 5 bases, leaving 17 bases between them. Germline V gene data show CDR1 as SQVTM and CDR2 as ANQGSEA. In DNA form, the CDR3 reads TGCAGCGCGGAAACAGGGCCGGGCGAGACCCAGTACTTC. It is translated as CSAETGPGETQYF. Together with reference TRBV29-1 and TRBJ2-5, the CDR3 gives the full variable domain: SAVISQKPSRDICQRGTSLTIQCQVDSQVTMMFWYRQQPGQSLTLIATANQGSEATYESGFVIDKFPISRPNLTFSTLTVSNMSPEDSSIYLCSAETGPGETQYFGPGTRLLVL.

The chain employs TRBV20-1 and TRBJ2-5; TRBD2 matches 8 bases. In germline, CDR1 is DFQATT, CDR2 SNEGSKA (reference sequence). The CDR3 has 12 amino acids. V dropped 6 bases and J dropped 3; count of bases not matched to a gene: 3. The CDR3 sequence: CSATLAEETQYF. For the CDR3, the DNA is TGCAGTGCCACACTAGCGGAAGAGACCCAGTACTTC.

For the CDR3, the DNA is TGCAGTGCTAAAAACAGGGGAGACTATGGCTACACCTTC. The encoded protein is CSAKNRGDYGYTF. V and J are TRBV20-1 and TRBJ1-2, with 7 bases identical to TRBD1. From germline, CDR1 is DFQATT and CDR2 SNEGSKA (reference sequence). After removal of 4 bases from V and 3 bases from J, the junction contained 5 bases not matched to a gene. CDR3 size: 13 residues.

V is TRBV19 and J is TRBJ2-2; no definite D call. Trimming stripped 2 bases from V and 4 bases from J, with 8 bases between. The CDR3 has 14 residues. Germline V gives CDR1 LNHDA, CDR2 SQIVND (reference sequence). Written as DNA, the CDR3 is TGTGCCAGTAGTATACCGGTGGGCACCGGGGAGCTGTTTTTT. Translated: CASSIPVGTGELFF.

This clonotype has only one observation. This chain links TRBV2 with TRBJ2-1; 11 nucleotides agree with TRBD2. The ends lost 3 bases at V and 0 bases at J; junction bases unmatched: 16. Looked up from germline, CDR1 is SNHLY and CDR2 is FYNNEI. The CDR3 sequence is 21 residues long. The CDR3 region is CASSERWQTGLAGSSYNEQFF. The CDR3 DNA reads TGTGCCAGCAGTGAGAGGTGGCAGACCGGACTAGCGGGTAGCTCCTACAATGAGCAGTTCTTC. Full variable domain (missing parts from reference TRBV2 and TRBJ2-1): EPEVTQTPSHQVTQMGQEVILRCVPISNHLYFYWYRQILGQKVEFLVSFYNNEISEKSEIFDDQFSVERPDGSNFTLKIRSTKLEDSAMYFCASSERWQTGLAGSSYNEQFFGPGTRLTVL.

The gene calls are TRBV2 and TRBJ2-2; D is unclear. V lost 4 bases to trimming and J lost 5 bases, with 11 bases between them. Germline CDR1 SNHLY, CDR2 FYNNEI. The CDR3 has 14 residues. The CDR3 DNA follows: TGTGCCAGCAGTGCTCCGGCGAGGACCGGGGAGCTGTTTTTT. Encoded protein: CASSAPARTGELFF. Drawing the rest from reference TRBV2 and TRBJ2-2, the complete variable domain is EPEVTQTPSHQVTQMGQEVILRCVPISNHLYFYWYRQILGQKVEFLVSFYNNEISEKSEIFDDQFSVERPDGSNFTLKIRSTKLEDSAMYFCASSAPARTGELFFGEGSRLTVL.

V is TRBV28 and J is TRBJ2-7; D ambiguous. The ends were cut back, 6 bases at V and 0 bases at J, with 12 bases in the middle. CDR3 size: 14 residues. Germline CDR1 and CDR2: MDHEN and SYDVKM. The CDR3 spells CASSPVTTSYEQYF. The DNA for the CDR3 is TGTGCCAGCAGCCCGGTCACGACCTCCTACGAGCAGTACTTC.